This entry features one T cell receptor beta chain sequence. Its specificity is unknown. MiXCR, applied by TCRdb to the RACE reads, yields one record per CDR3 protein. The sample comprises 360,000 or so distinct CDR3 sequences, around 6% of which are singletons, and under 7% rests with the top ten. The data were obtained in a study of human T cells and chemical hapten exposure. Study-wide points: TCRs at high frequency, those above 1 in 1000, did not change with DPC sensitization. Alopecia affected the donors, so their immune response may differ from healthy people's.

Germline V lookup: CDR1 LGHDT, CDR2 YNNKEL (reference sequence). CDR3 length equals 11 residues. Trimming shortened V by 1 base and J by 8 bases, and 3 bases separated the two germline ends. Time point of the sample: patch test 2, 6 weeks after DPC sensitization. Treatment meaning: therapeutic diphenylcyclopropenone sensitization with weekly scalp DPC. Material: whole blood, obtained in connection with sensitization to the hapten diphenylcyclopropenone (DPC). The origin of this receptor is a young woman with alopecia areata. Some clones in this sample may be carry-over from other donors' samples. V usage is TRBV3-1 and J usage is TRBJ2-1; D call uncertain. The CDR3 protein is CASSQAHEQFF. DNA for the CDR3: TGTGCCAGCAGCCAAGCGCATGAGCAGTTCTTC.